Many counts were recorded for the clone carrying this TCR beta chain. The antigen is undetermined. This record belongs to a study of identical twins. The study, taken as a whole, reports: The more abundant beta clonotypes in cord blood had fewer insertions, and memory repertoires did not show this.

Trimming shortened V by 6 bases and J by 0 bases, and 15 bases separated the two germline ends. CDR1 and CDR2 (germline): SQVTM, ANQGSEA. The CDR3 is 14 residues long. A single record per CDR3 protein comes from TCRdb applying MiXCR to the 5' RACE reads. The table includes a few hundred thousand distinct CDR3 sequences, approximately 14% detected once. A further study also used this sample, focusing on yellow fever vaccine responses in identical twins.

This chain links TRBV29-1 with TRBJ2-7; no reliable D call. The material sequenced was CD4+ T cells sorted from blood. The source is a woman aged 18-29 years in good health. The CDR3 loop reads CSVYTSGSSYEQYF. In nucleotides, the CDR3 is TGCAGCGTCTATACGAGTGGCAGCTCCTACGAGCAGTACTTC.